This T cell receptor (beta chain) is drawn from a study of T cells in localized non-small cell lung cancer. This clone is categorized as large. The ends were cut back, 5 bases at V and 0 bases at J, with 11 bases in the middle. Germline CDR1 MNHGY, CDR2 SAAAGT. CDR3 length: 15 amino acids. Sequencing used immunoSEQ multiplex PCR; TCRdb keeps in-frame clones, though not all of them. Of over a thousand clones listed, about 26% are singletons. The sequenced sample was lung tumor tissue, obtained before any cancer treatment. The chain is built from TRBV6-8 and TRBJ2-4, with no clear D. The receptor was isolated from a man aged 40 to 70 with stage II squamous cell lung carcinoma. The CDR3 coding sequence is TGTGCCAGCAGTATCAATGTGCAAGCCAAAAACATTCAGTACTTC. Amino acids: CASSINVQAKNIQYF.